Shown below are 22 T cell receptor beta chains from a single sample sequenced in a study of blood T cell repertoires in COVID-19 (dated by TCRdb to 2019 to 2021). The protocol used for the library was the immunoSEQ multiplex PCR assay. TCRdb took this table from immuneACCESS and kept in-frame rearrangements with V and J called. Such tables lack part of the clones; where checked against another copy, unresolved V genes explain under half of the gap, and the rest is unexplained. Across this sample there are roughly 500,000 clones, with nearly 90% seen only once. The top ten clones comprise over 0.7% of the sample. Input material: peripheral blood. The receptors stem from a man between 18 and 35 years old with COVID-19, enrolled during active disease.

The genes are TRBV7-9 and TRBJ2-5; D possibly corresponds to TRBD2 (6 bases). The length of the CDR3 is 14 residues. Germline V CDR1 and CDR2: SEHNR, FQNEAQ (reference sequence). The ends were cut back, 5 bases at V and 3 bases at J, with 13 bases in the middle. CDR3 amino acids: CASSPPASEETQYF. CDR3 DNA: TGTGCCAGCAGCCCCCCCGCTAGCGAAGAGACCCAGTACTTC.

The genes are TRBV30 and TRBJ2-1, with TRBD2 matching over 12 bases. V lost 0 bases, J lost 6 bases, and 3 bases stayed unmatched. This CDR3 comprises 15 residues. Germline-derived CDR1 and CDR2 are GTSNPN and SVGIG (reference sequence). The DNA of the CDR3 is TGTGCCTGGAGTGTGTCTAGCGGGAGGGCCAATGAGCAGTTCTTC. Encoded protein: CAWSVSSGRANEQFF.

The chain has TRBV7-9 and TRBJ2-7, with D possibly TRBD1 on 6 matching bases. This CDR3 is built from 14 residues. V lost 3 bases and J 3 bases, leaving 12 bases between the germline ends. From germline, CDR1 is SEHNR and CDR2 FQNEAQ (reference sequence). CDR3 nucleotide sequence: TGTGCCAGCAGCTTCCCCCAGGGGAGCTACGAGCAGTACTTC. Its protein product is CASSFPQGSYEQYF.

The rearrangement uses TRBV6-1 and TRBJ2-5; no reliable D call. V lost 3 bases and J 5 bases, leaving 13 bases between the germline ends. The V gene's germline CDR1 is MNHNS and CDR2 SASEGT. The CDR3 loop spans 14 amino acids. DNA of the CDR3: TGTGCCAGCAGTGATAGTGGTAGAACGGAGACCCAGTACTTC. Translated, it gives CASSDSGRTETQYF.

The rearrangement joins TRBV5-6 to TRBJ1-2; no reliable D call. Germline CDR1 reads SGHDT; CDR2 reads YYEEEE. This CDR3 has 15 residues. Between the trimmed V and J ends, which lost 2 bases and 4 bases, there was a span of 15 bases. CDR3 DNA sequence: TGTGCCAGCAGCTTAAGAGAATCCGAACCCTATGGCTACACCTTC. The encoded protein is CASSLRESEPYGYTF.

CDR3 amino acids: CASSPGQGEGYGYTF. The CDR3 coding sequence is TGTGCCAGCAGCCCTGGACAGGGGGAGGGCTATGGCTACACCTTC. The J gene is TRBJ1-2, the V gene TRBV3-1 (or the pseudogene TRBV3-2), with TRBD1 identical over 10 bases. The V segment lost 4 bases and the J segment 4 bases; nucleotides outside the gene matches: 6. The CDR3 runs 15 residues. The V gene's germline CDR1 is LGHDT and CDR2 YNNKEL (reference sequence).

V usage is TRBV24-1 and J usage is TRBJ2-7; TRBD1 is a possible D gene (5 bases). V lost 5 bases to trimming and J lost 5 bases, with 12 bases between them. This CDR3 spans 13 amino acids. The germline gives CDR1 KGHDR, CDR2 SFDVKD. The CDR3 loop reads CATSVAGAHEQYF. In nucleotides, the CDR3 is TGTGCCACCAGTGTCGCTGGGGCCCACGAGCAGTACTTC.

The rearrangement joins TRBV12-3 or TRBV12-4 to TRBJ2-3; D gene ambiguous. The CDR3 has 11 residues. V dropped 8 bases and J dropped 6 bases, with 9 bases sitting between them. Here the CDR3 reads CASGPLDTQYF. The CDR3 nucleotides read TGTGCCAGCGGCCCCCTGGATACGCAGTATTTT.

J is TRBJ2-5 and V is TRBV2; 14 bases are a match to TRBD2. The CDR3 length is 16 residues. The J segment lost 5 bases and the V segment lost 4 bases, leaving 6 bases of the junction unmatched. CDR1 and CDR2 (germline): SNHLY, FYNNEI. The CDR3 DNA reads TGTGCCAGCAGTGTGGGGACTAGCGGGAGTATGGAGACCCAGTACTTC. Amino acids: CASSVGTSGSMETQYF. The entire variable domain, with the rest obtained from reference TRBV2 and TRBJ2-5, is as follows: EPEVTQTPSHQVTQMGQEVILRCVPISNHLYFYWYRQILGQKVEFLVSFYNNEISEKSEIFDDQFSVERPDGSNFTLKIRSTKLEDSAMYFCASSVGTSGSMETQYFGPGTRLLVL.

The rearrangement uses TRBV19 and TRBJ1-4; TRBD1 agrees at 8 bases. After removal of 5 bases from V and 5 bases from J, the junction contained 13 bases not matched to a gene. The CDR3 contains 17 residues. Germline V lookup: CDR1 LNHDA, CDR2 SQIVND (reference sequence). The chain's CDR3 is CASSVDRGPISNEKLFF. The CDR3 bases are TGTGCCAGTAGTGTTGACAGGGGACCTATATCGAATGAAAAACTGTTTTTT.

This chain connects TRBV29-1 to TRBJ1-2; 9 bases line up with TRBD1. V dropped 4 bases and J dropped 2; count of bases not matched to a gene: 5. Germline loops: CDR1 SQVTM, CDR2 ANQGSEA. This CDR3 contains 14 residues. The CDR3: CSVVDRGRNYGYTF. Written as DNA, the CDR3 is TGCAGCGTTGTGGACAGGGGCAGGAACTATGGCTACACCTTC.

V usage is TRBV5-1 and J usage is TRBJ2-3; TRBD2 matches 7 bases. Germline V CDR1 and CDR2: SGHRS, YFSETQ. V was clipped by 0 bases and J by 6 bases; unmatched bases: 7. This CDR3 has 15 residues. The CDR3 sequence: CASSLEAGFGDTQYF. The CDR3 coding sequence is TGCGCCAGCAGCTTGGAAGCGGGGTTTGGGGATACGCAGTATTTT.

This chain uses TRBV7-6 with TRBJ2-7; D call uncertain. The CDR3 extends over 13 amino acids. The germline V and J ends were trimmed by 0 bases and 0 bases, with 3 bases remaining between them. Germline lookup yields CDR1 SGHVS and CDR2 FNYEAQ. CDR3: CASSLARSYEQYF. CDR3 sequence (DNA): TGTGCCAGCAGCTTAGCGCGCTCCTACGAGCAGTACTTC.

This clone was observed once. The chain links TRBV2 to TRBJ2-7, with D perhaps matching TRBD2 (5 bases). This CDR3 comprises 13 residues. V lost 6 bases to trimming and J lost 5 bases, with 14 bases between them. In germline, CDR1 is SNHLY, CDR2 FYNNEI. CDR3 in amino acids: CASRRGPVDEQYF. The CDR3 DNA reads as TGTGCCAGCAGGAGAGGGCCTGTCGACGAGCAGTACTTC.

The chain links TRBV19 to TRBJ2-1, with D perhaps TRBD2 (6 bases). This CDR3 has 16 residues. The germline V gene has CDR1 LNHDA and CDR2 SQIVND (reference sequence). V lost 6 bases and J 0 bases, leaving 15 bases between the germline ends. CDR3 sequence: CASRKLSGVSYNEQFF. The CDR3 DNA is TGTGCCAGTAGGAAACTTAGCGGAGTCTCCTACAATGAGCAGTTCTTC.

This sequence joins TRBV7-3 and TRBJ2-6; no clear D. Germline V gene data show CDR1 as SGHTA and CDR2 as FQGTGA. V lost 4 bases to trimming and J lost 1 base, with 8 bases between them. The CDR3 covers 15 residues. CDR3 protein: CASSSLKSGANVLTF. The CDR3 DNA is TGTGCCAGCAGCTCCCTTAAATCTGGGGCCAACGTCCTGACTTTC.

V usage is TRBV24-1 and J usage is TRBJ2-5, with a possible D match to TRBD1 (5 bases). The germline gives CDR1 KGHDR, CDR2 SFDVKD. This CDR3 is 13 amino acids long. V dropped 4 bases and J dropped 3 bases, with 8 bases sitting between them. For the CDR3, the DNA is TGTGCCACCAGTGACTCAGGGAAAGAGACCCAGTACTTC. Amino acid sequence: CATSDSGKETQYF.

This clone was detected a few times. V usage is TRBV10-3 and J usage is TRBJ1-5; possible D gene TRBD1, 5 bases. The germline V and J ends were trimmed by 6 bases and 4 bases, with 10 bases remaining between them. Germline assignment: CDR1 ENHRY and CDR2 SYGVKD. There are 13 residues in the CDR3. The CDR3 DNA follows: TGTGCCATCAGGACAGAGGAGAATCAGCCCCAGCATTTT. Its protein is CAIRTEENQPQHF.

The chain links TRBV12-3 or TRBV12-4 to TRBJ1-2; D is possibly TRBD1 (5 bases). V was clipped by 3 bases and J by 3 bases, with 8 bases between them. The length of the CDR3 is 13 residues. This chain's CDR3 is CASSLQGYYGYTF. The CDR3 region has the DNA TGTGCCAGCAGTTTGCAGGGTTACTATGGCTACACCTTC.

This clone was found a few times. The J gene is TRBJ1-4, the V gene TRBV12-1; TRBD1, the table's D call, was not compared with the DNA. TRBV12-1 is assigned pseudogene status. The CDR3 totals 15 residues. The CDR3 nucleotides are TGTGCCAGCAGCTTTCAGGGCTGGGCTAATGAAAAACTGTTTTTT. Its translation: CASSFQGWANEKLFF.

The chain recombines TRBV4-1 with TRBJ2-7; a possible D gene is TRBD2 (5 bases). Germline V gives CDR1 MGHRA, CDR2 YSYEKL. CDR3 length equals 14 residues. Trimming cost V 2 bases and J 0 bases, with 8 bases left between them. CDR3 bases: TGCGCCAGCAGCCAACTGGGGAGCTCCTACGAGCAGTACTTC. Amino acids: CASSQLGSSYEQYF.

The chain links TRBV7-6 to TRBJ2-1, with 11 bases matching TRBD2. The CDR3 runs to 16 residues. Per the germline V gene, CDR1 is SGHVS and CDR2 is FNYEAQ. The CDR3 loop is CSTGGGSGRASNEQFF. CDR3 nucleotide sequence: TGTTCAACAGGAGGTGGTAGCGGGAGGGCCAGTAATGAGCAGTTCTTC. Full variable domain (remainder filled in from reference TRBV7-6 and TRBJ2-1): GAGVSQSPRYKVTKRGQDVALRCDPISGHVSLYWYRQALGQGPEFLTYFNYEAQQDKSGLPNDRFSAERPEGSISTLTIQRTEQRDSAMYRCSTGGGSGRASNEQFFGPGTRLTVL.